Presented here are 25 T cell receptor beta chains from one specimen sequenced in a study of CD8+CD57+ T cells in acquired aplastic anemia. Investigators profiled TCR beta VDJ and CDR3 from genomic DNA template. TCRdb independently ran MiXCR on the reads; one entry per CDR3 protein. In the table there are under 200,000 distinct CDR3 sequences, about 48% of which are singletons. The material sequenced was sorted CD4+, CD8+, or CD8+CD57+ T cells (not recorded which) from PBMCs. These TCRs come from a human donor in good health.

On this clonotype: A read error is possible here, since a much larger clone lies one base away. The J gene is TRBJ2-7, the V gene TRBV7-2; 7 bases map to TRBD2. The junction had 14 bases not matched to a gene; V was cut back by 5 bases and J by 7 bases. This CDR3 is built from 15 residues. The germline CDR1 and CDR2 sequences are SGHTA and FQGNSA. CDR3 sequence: CASSGAAGSGVEQYF. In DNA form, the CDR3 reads TGTGCCAGCAGCGGAGCAGCGGGATCGGGTGTAGAGCAGTACTTC.

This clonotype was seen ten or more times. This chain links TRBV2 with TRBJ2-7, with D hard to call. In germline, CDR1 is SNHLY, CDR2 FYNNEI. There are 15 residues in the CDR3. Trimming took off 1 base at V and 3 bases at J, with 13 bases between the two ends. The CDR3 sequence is CASSEEANRNYEQYF. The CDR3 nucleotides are TGTGCCAGCAGTGAAGAAGCAAACAGAAACTACGAGCAGTACTTC.

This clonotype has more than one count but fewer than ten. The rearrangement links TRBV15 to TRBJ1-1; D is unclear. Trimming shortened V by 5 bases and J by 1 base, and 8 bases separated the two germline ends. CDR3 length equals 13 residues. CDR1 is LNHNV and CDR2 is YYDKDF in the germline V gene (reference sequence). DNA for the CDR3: TGTGCCACCAGCGTCGAAACGAACACTGAAGCTTTCTTT. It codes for CATSVETNTEAFF.

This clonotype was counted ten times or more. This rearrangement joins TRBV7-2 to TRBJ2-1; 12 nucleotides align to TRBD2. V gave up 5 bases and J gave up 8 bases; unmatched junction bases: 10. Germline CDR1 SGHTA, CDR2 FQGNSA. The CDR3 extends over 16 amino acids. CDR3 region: CASSRRLAGGSDEQFF. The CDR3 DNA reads TGTGCCAGCAGCCGCCGTCTAGCGGGGGGGTCGGATGAGCAGTTCTTC.

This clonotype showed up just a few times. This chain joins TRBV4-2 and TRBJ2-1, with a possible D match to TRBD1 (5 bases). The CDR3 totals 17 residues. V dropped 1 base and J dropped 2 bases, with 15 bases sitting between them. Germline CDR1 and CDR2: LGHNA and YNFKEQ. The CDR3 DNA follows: TGTGCCAGCAGCCAAGTAGTAGGGCAGGGTCCCTACAATGAGCAGTTCTTC. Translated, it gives CASSQVVGQGPYNEQFF.

The CDR3, as DNA: TGTGCCAGCAGCTTGTACTCTGGGACAGGCACAGATACGCAGTATTTT. Protein sequence: CASSLYSGTGTDTQYF. J is TRBJ2-3 and V is TRBV5-4; 7 bases line up with TRBD1. This CDR3 contains 16 residues. V lost 1 base and J lost 1; bases outside the gene matches: 6. Germline-derived CDR1 and CDR2 are SGHNT and YYREEE (reference sequence).

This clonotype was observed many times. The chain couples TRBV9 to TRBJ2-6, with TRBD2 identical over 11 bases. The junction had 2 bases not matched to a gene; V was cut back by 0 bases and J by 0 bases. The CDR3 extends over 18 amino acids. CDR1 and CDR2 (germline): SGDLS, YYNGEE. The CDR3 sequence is CASSVVAGGSSGANVLTF. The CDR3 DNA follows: TGTGCCAGCAGCGTAGTAGCGGGAGGGAGCTCTGGGGCCAACGTCCTGACTTTC.

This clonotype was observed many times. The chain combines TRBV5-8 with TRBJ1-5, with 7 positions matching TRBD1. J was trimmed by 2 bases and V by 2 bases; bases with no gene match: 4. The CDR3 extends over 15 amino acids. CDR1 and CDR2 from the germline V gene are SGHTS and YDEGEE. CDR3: CASSLQGYGNQPQHF. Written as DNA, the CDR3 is TGTGCCAGCAGCTTACAGGGGTATGGCAATCAGCCCCAGCATTTT. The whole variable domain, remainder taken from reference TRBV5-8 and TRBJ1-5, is EAGVTQSPTHLIKTRGQQATLRCSPISGHTSVYWYQQALGLGLQFLLWYDEGEERNRGNFPPRFSGRQFPNYSSELNVNALELEDSALYLCASSLQGYGNQPQHFGDGTRLSIL.

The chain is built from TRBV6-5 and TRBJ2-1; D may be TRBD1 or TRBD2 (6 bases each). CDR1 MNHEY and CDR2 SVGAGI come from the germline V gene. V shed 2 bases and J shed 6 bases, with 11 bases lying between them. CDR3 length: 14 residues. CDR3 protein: CASSYRGAVNEQFF. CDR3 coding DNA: TGTGCCAGCAGTTACAGGGGGGCCGTCAATGAGCAGTTCTTC.

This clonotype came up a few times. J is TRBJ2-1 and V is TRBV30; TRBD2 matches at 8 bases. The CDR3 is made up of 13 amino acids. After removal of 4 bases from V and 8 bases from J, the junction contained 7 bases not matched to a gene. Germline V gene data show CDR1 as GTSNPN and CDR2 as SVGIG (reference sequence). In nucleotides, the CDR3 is TGTGCCTGGAACGTAGGACTAGCCCATGAGCAGTTCTTC. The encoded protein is CAWNVGLAHEQFF.

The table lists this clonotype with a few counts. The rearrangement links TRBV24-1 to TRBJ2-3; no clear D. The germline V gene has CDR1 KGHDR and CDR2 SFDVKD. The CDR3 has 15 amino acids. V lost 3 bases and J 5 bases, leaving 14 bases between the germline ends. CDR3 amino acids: CATSDDIFREDTQYF. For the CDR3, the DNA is TGTGCCACCAGTGATGACATTTTCCGAGAAGATACGCAGTATTTT.

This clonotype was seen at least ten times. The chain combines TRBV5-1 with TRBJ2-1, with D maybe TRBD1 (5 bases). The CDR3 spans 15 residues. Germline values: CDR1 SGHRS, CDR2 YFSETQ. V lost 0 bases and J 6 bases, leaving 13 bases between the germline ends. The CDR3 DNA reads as TGCGCCAGCAGCTTGGAGGGGCAAGGCCTCAATGAGCAGTTCTTC. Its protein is CASSLEGQGLNEQFF. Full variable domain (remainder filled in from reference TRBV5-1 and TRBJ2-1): KAGVTQTPRYLIKTRGQQVTLSCSPISGHRSVSWYQQTPGQGLQFLFEYFSETQRNKGNFPGRFSGRQFSNSRSEMNVSTLELGDSALYLCASSLEGQGLNEQFFGPGTRLTVL.

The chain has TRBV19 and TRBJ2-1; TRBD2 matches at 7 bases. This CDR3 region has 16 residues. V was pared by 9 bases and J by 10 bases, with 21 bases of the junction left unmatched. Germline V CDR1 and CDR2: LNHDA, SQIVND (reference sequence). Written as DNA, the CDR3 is TGTGCCAGCCTCTCAATGGACGGGAGGCAGGGACGCGAGCAGTTCTTC. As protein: CASLSMDGRQGREQFF.

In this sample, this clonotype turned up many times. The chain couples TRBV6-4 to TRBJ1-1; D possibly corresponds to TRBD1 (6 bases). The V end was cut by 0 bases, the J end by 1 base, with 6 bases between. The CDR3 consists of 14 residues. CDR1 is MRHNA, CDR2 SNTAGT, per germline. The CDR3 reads CASSDSGQNTEAFF. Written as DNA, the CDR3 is TGTGCCAGCAGTGACTCGGGACAGAACACTGAAGCTTTCTTT.

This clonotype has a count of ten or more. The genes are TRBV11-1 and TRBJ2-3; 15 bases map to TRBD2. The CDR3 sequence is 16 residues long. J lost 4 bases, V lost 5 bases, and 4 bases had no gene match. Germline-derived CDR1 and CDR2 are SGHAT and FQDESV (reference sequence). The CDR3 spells CASSLGLAGGADTQYF. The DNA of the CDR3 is TGTGCCAGCAGCCTCGGACTAGCGGGAGGGGCAGATACGCAGTATTTT.

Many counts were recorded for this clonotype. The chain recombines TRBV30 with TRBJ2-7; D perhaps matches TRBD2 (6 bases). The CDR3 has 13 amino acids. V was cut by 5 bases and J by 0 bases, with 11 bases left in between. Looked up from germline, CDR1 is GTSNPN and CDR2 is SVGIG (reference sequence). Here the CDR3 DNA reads TGTGCCTGGGACGCCGGGGGCTCCTACGAGCAGTACTTC. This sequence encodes CAWDAGGSYEQYF.

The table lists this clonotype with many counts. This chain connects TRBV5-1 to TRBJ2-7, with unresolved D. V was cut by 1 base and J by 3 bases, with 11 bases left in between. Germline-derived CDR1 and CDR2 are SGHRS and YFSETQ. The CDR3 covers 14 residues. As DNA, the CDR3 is TGCGCCAGCAGCTTGAAAAAGGGAAACTACGAGCAGTACTTC. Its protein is CASSLKKGNYEQYF.

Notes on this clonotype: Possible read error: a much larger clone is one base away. CDR3 region: CSARETGGKNEKLLF. In DNA form, the CDR3 reads TGCAGTGCTAGAGAAACAGGGGGGAAAAATGAAAAACTGCTTTTT. The chain combines TRBV20-1 with TRBJ1-4; 8 bases map to TRBD1. The CDR3 has 15 residues. Germline V lookup: CDR1 DFQATT, CDR2 SNEGSKA (reference sequence).

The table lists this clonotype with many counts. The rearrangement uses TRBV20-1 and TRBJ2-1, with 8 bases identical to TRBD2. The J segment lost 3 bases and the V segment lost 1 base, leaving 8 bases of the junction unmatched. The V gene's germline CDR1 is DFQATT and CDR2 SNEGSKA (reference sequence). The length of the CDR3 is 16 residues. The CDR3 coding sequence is TGCAGTGCTAGAGTGGGCCTAAGCGGGAGCTACAATGAGCAGTTCTTC. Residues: CSARVGLSGSYNEQFF.

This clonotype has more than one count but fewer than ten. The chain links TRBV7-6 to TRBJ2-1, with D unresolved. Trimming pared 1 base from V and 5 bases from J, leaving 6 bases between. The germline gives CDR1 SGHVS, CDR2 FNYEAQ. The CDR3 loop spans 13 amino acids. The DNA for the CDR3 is TGTGCCAGCAGCTTAGGTTGGAACAATGAGCAGTTCTTC. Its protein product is CASSLGWNNEQFF.

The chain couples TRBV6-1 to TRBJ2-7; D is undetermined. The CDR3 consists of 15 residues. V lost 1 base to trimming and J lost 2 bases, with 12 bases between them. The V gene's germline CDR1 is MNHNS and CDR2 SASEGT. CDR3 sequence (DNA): TGTGCCAGCAGTGAAGGGCTAGACGGAGCCTACGAGCAGTACTTC. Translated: CASSEGLDGAYEQYF.

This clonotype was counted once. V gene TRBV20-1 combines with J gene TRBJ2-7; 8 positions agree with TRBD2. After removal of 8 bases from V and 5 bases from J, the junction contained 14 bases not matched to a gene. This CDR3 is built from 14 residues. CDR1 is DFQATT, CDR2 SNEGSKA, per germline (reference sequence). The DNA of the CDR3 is TGCAGTACCCCCGCAGGAGCGGGGGTCAACGAGCAGTACTTC. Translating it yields CSTPAGAGVNEQYF.

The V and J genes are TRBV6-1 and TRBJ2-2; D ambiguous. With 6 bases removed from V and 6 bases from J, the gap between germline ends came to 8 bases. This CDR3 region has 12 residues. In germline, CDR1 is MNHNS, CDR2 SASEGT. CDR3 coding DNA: TGTGCCAGCAGGTCTATCGCCGGGGAGCTGTTTTTT. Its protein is CASRSIAGELFF.

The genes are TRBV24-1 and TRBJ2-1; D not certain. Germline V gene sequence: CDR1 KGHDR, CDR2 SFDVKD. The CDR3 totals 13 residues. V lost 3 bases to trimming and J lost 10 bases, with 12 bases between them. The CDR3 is CATSDDPLGEQFF. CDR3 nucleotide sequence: TGTGCCACCAGTGATGATCCCTTGGGAGAGCAGTTCTTC.

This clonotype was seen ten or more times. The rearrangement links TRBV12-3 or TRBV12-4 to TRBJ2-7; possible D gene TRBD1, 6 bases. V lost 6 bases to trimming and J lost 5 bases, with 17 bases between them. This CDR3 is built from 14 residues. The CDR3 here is CASSLWGHRNEQYF. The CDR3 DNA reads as TGTGCCAGCAGCCTGTGGGGGCATCGGAACGAGCAGTACTTC.